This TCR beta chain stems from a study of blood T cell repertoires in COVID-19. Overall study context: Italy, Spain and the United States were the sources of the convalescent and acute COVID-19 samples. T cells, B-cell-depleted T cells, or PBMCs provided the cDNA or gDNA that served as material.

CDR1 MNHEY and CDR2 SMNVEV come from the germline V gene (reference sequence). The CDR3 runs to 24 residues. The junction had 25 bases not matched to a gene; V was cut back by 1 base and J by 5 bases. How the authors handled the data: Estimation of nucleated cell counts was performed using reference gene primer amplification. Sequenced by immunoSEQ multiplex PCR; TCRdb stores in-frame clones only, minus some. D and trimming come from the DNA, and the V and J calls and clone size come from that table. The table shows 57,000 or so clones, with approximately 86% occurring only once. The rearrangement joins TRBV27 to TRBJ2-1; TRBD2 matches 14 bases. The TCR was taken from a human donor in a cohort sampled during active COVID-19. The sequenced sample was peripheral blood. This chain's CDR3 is CASSLWVDRATGTSGRLIHNEQFF. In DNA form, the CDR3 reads TGTGCCAGCAGTTTATGGGTGGACAGGGCAACTGGGACTAGCGGGAGACTTATTCACAATGAGCAGTTCTTC.